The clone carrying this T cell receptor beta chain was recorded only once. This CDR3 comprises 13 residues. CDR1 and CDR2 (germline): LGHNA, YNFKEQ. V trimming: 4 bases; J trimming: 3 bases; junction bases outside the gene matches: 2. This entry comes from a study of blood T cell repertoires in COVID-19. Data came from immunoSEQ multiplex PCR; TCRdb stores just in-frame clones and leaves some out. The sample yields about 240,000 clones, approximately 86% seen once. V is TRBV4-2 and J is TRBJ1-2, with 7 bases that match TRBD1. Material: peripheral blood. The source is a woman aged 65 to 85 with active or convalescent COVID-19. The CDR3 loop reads CASSPQGDYGYTF. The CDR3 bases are TGTGCCAGCAGCCCGCAGGGGGACTATGGCTACACCTTC.